Below, 10 T cell receptor beta chains from the same sample are listed, as sequenced in a study of monozygotic twins with inflammatory bowel disease (dated by TCRdb to between 2018 and 2020). Library generation was performed with 5' RACE. Instrument used: Illumina HiSeq 2500. TCRdb reprocessed the raw reads; every CDR3 protein sequence is a single record, and DNA is not supplied. The sample's table lists a count of approximately 400,000 distinct CDR3 sequences. More than 2% of the sample rests with the top ten. The specimen sequenced was blood. These receptor sequences come from a human donor with ulcerative colitis or Crohn's disease, or a healthy co-twin of an affected twin (not recorded which).

This chain uses TRBV30 with TRBJ2-5; TCRdb designates TRBD2, a call that cannot be tested without DNA. The CDR3 totals 12 residues. Germline values: CDR1 GTSNPN, CDR2 SVGIG (reference sequence). CDR3 amino acids: CAWKGSQETQYF.

This chain uses TRBV7-6 with TRBJ1-4; lacking DNA, the TRBD1 call made by TCRdb goes unchecked. Germline V gene lookup returns CDR1 SGHVS and CDR2 FNYEAQ. The length of the CDR3 is 14 residues. This CDR3 reads CASSLQTGQGGLFF.

This chain connects TRBV27 to TRBJ1-6. Germline V gives CDR1 MNHEY, CDR2 SMNVEV (reference sequence). The CDR3 is made up of 17 amino acids. This chain's CDR3 is CASSYGVLSSYNSPLHF.

V is TRBV27 and J is TRBJ2-2; there is no DNA to check the TCRdb D call of TRBD2. Germline V CDR1 and CDR2: MNHEY, SMNVEV (reference sequence). The CDR3 runs to 14 residues. CDR3 amino acids: CASSPRGLTGELFF.

J is TRBJ2-2 and V is TRBV28; absent DNA, TCRdb's TRBD1 call cannot be checked. The CDR3 is 12 amino acids. Germline CDR1 and CDR2: MDHEN and SYDVKM. The CDR3 sequence is CASTGLTGELFF. Full variable domain (rest looked up from reference TRBV28 and TRBJ2-2): DVKVTQSSRYLVKRTGEKVFLECVQDMDHENMFWYRQDPGLGLRLIYFSYDVKMKEKGDIPEGYSVSREKKERFSLILESASTNQTSMYLCASTGLTGELFFGEGSRLTVL.

V and J are TRBV14 and TRBJ1-2; TCRdb calls TRBD1, which cannot be checked without DNA. Germline V gives CDR1 SGHDN, CDR2 FVKESK. The CDR3 runs to 13 residues. CDR3 sequence reads: CASSLDSVYGYTF.

The chain joins TRBV30 to TRBJ1-5. Germline CDR1 reads GTSNPN; CDR2 reads SVGIG (reference sequence). This CDR3 has 15 amino acids. The CDR3 is CAWSVASNPNQPQHF. Full variable domain (missing parts from reference TRBV30 and TRBJ1-5): SQTIHQWPATLVQPVGSPLSLECTVEGTSNPNLYWYRQAAGRGLQLLFYSVGIGQISSEVPQNLSASRPQDRQFILSSKKLLLSDSGFYLCAWSVASNPNQPQHFGDGTRLSIL.

The chain employs TRBV30 and TRBJ2-3. This CDR3 is built from 14 residues. Germline V gives CDR1 GTSNPN, CDR2 SVGIG (reference sequence). The CDR3 here is CAWSPTSTADTQYF.

The chain links TRBV7-9 to TRBJ1-6; no DNA is available, so the TRBD1 call from TCRdb remains unchecked. Germline V CDR1 and CDR2: SEHNR, FQNEAQ (reference sequence). The CDR3 length is 14 residues. The CDR3 region is CASSFHGGPSPLHF.

The chain uses TRBV25-1 and TRBJ1-4. Germline V lookup: CDR1 MGHDK, CDR2 SYGVNS. The CDR3 runs 14 residues. CDR3 residues: CASSEWVDNEKLFF.